The next 28 T cell receptor beta chains were all read from a single sample in a study of identical twins. TCRdb ran MiXCR on the 5' RACE reads and lists one entry per CDR3 protein. In the table there are about 240,000 distinct CDR3 sequences, more than 9% of which are singletons. Sequencing used memory T cells sorted from blood. The receptors derive from a man between 45 and 60 years old in good health.

A few counts support this clonotype. This chain connects TRBV15 to TRBJ1-5; D perhaps matches TRBD1 (5 bases). Between the trimmed V and J ends, which lost 5 bases and 2 bases, there was a span of 10 bases. The CDR3 spans 14 residues. From germline, CDR1 is LNHNV and CDR2 YYDKDF (reference sequence). In nucleotides, the CDR3 is TGTGCCACCAGCGTTGTCAGGGGCAATCAGCCCCAGCATTTT. Its translation: CATSVVRGNQPQHF.

The chain combines TRBV7-2 with TRBJ1-2; D gene uncertain. The V gene lost 5 bases and the J gene lost 2 bases, with 12 bases spanning the gap. The CDR3 spans 14 residues. Per germline, CDR1 SGHTA and CDR2 FQGNSA. CDR3 region: CASSAGRTNYGYTF. CDR3 bases: TGTGCCAGCAGCGCGGGCCGAACAAACTATGGCTACACCTTC.

This clonotype was seen more than once but under ten times. The chain uses TRBV30 and TRBJ1-5, with 7 bases that match TRBD1. CDR1 and CDR2 from the germline V gene are GTSNPN and SVGIG (reference sequence). The CDR3 has 15 amino acids. Trimming cost V 3 bases and J 2 bases; bases outside gene matches: 7. CDR3 residues: CAWSLTGPRNQPQHF. The CDR3 DNA is TGTGCCTGGAGCTTGACAGGGCCTCGCAATCAGCCCCAGCATTTT. Variable domain in full (rest from reference TRBV30 and TRBJ1-5): SQTIHQWPATLVQPVGSPLSLECTVEGTSNPNLYWYRQAAGRGLQLLFYSVGIGQISSEVPQNLSASRPQDRQFILSSKKLLLSDSGFYLCAWSLTGPRNQPQHFGDGTRLSIL.

The table lists this clonotype with a few counts. V is TRBV5-1 and J is TRBJ2-5; 7 positions agree with TRBD2. Germline CDR1 reads SGHRS; CDR2 reads YFSETQ. J gave up 4 bases and V 7 bases, and 10 bases lay outside the gene matches. This CDR3 spans 14 amino acids. The chain's CDR3 is CASSSGAAGETQYF. CDR3 nucleotide sequence: TGCGCCAGCTCGAGCGGGGCCGCCGGAGAGACCCAGTACTTC.

At least ten counts were recorded for this clonotype. The V and J genes are TRBV5-1 and TRBJ1-3; D is undetermined. V lost 4 bases and J lost 0, with 5 bases in between. Germline-derived CDR1 and CDR2 are SGHRS and YFSETQ. The CDR3 loop spans 13 amino acids. CDR3 sequence: CASSQNSGNTIYF. In nucleotides, the CDR3 is TGCGCCAGCAGCCAGAACTCTGGAAACACCATATATTTT.

V is TRBV7-6 and J is TRBJ1-5; D not resolved. V lost 1 base and J lost 3, with 7 bases in between. This CDR3 has 14 residues. The germline CDR1 and CDR2 sequences are SGHVS and FNYEAQ. CDR3 nucleotide sequence: TGTGCCAGCAGCTTAGAGCCGAACAATCAGCCCCAGCATTTT. Translated: CASSLEPNNQPQHF.

In this sample, this clonotype turned up a few times. CDR3 in DNA: TGCAGTGCCAGCATAATACTTGGGGTCCATGATGCTAACTATGGCTACACCTTC. It encodes CSASIILGVHDANYGYTF. V usage is TRBV20-1 and J usage is TRBJ1-2; unclear D gene. Germline-derived CDR1 and CDR2 are DFQATT and SNEGSKA (reference sequence). Between the trimmed V and J ends, which lost 6 bases and 0 bases, there was a span of 26 bases. This CDR3 comprises 18 residues.

This clonotype was counted at least ten times. The chain is built from TRBV24-1 and TRBJ2-7, with 7 bases matching TRBD2. The trim removed 5 bases at V and 7 bases at J, leaving 1 base unmatched. CDR3 length: 11 residues. Germline assignment: CDR1 KGHDR and CDR2 SFDVKD. CDR3 in DNA: TGTGCCACCAGTGGGGGGGGAGAGCAGTACTTC. Its translation: CATSGGGEQYF.

The chain carries TRBV12-3 or TRBV12-4 and TRBJ2-5; 9 positions match TRBD2. This CDR3 comprises 16 residues. V trimming: 6 bases; J trimming: 2 bases; junction bases outside the gene matches: 10. DNA for the CDR3: TGTGCCAGCAGGCGGACTAGCGACAGGCGGCAAGAGACCCAGTACTTC. This translates into CASRRTSDRRQETQYF.

The chain's CDR3 is CAWSQAYEQYF. The CDR3 region has the DNA TGTGCCTGGAGTCAGGCCTACGAGCAGTACTTC. This chain uses TRBV30 with TRBJ2-7; D is undetermined. Germline CDR1 GTSNPN, CDR2 SVGIG (reference sequence). This CDR3 is built from 11 residues. With 2 bases removed from V and 2 bases from J, the gap between germline ends came to 4 bases.

The chain couples TRBV20-1 to TRBJ2-2, with 10 bases that match TRBD2. V gave up 3 bases and J gave up 3 bases; unmatched junction bases: 4. The germline V gene has CDR1 DFQATT and CDR2 SNEGSKA (reference sequence). CDR3 length: 15 amino acids. CDR3 in amino acids: CSARSGGAYTGELFF. CDR3 DNA sequence: TGCAGTGCTAGGAGCGGGGGGGCGTACACCGGGGAGCTGTTTTTT.

Only a few counts were recorded for this clonotype. The chain is built from TRBV6-2 or TRBV6-3 and TRBJ2-2; 7 nucleotides match TRBD2. The CDR3 is 18 amino acids. J gave up 0 bases and V 10 bases, and 17 bases lay outside the gene matches. From germline, CDR1 is MNHEY and CDR2 SVGEGT. Here the CDR3 DNA reads TGTGCCACCTCCGTGGCATGGCGGGGGAACGCGAACACCGGGGAGCTGTTTTTT. This sequence encodes CATSVAWRGNANTGELFF.

There are a few counts of this clonotype. The chain joins TRBV7-9 to TRBJ2-1; no firm D call. Trimming took 8 bases from V and 0 from J, leaving 8 bases between them. The CDR3 totals 13 residues. Germline CDR1 reads SEHNR; CDR2 reads FQNEAQ (reference sequence). The CDR3 is CASPQSSYNEQFF. The CDR3 region has the DNA TGTGCCAGCCCCCAGAGCTCCTACAATGAGCAGTTCTTC.

This sequence joins TRBV9 and TRBJ2-5; 7 bases align to TRBD1. From germline, CDR1 is SGDLS and CDR2 YYNGEE. With V trimmed by 5 bases and J by 5 bases, 6 bases remained unmatched. This CDR3 spans 13 amino acids. The CDR3 loop is CASSGKTGETQYF. In nucleotides, the CDR3 is TGTGCCAGCAGTGGGAAGACAGGGGAGACCCAGTACTTC. The full variable domain, completed using reference TRBV9 and TRBJ2-5, is DSGVTQTPKHLITATGQRVTLRCSPRSGDLSVYWYQQSLDQGLQFLIQYYNGEERAKGNILERFSAQQFPDLHSELNLSSLELGDSALYFCASSGKTGETQYFGPGTRLLVL.

This clonotype has just a few counts. V is TRBV4-1 and J is TRBJ2-3, with 9 bases matching TRBD1. Trimming removed 0 bases from V and 4 bases from J; junction bases left unmatched: 5. CDR3 length equals 16 residues. Germline CDR1 reads MGHRA; CDR2 reads YSYEKL. The CDR3 protein is CASSQEGGTGPDTQYF. CDR3 nucleotides: TGCGCCAGCAGCCAAGAGGGGGGGACAGGGCCAGATACGCAGTATTTT.

This clonotype was detected many times. The genes are TRBV20-1 and TRBJ2-7, with 8 bases identical to TRBD1. CDR1 is DFQATT and CDR2 is SNEGSKA in the germline V gene (reference sequence). The J segment lost 2 bases and the V segment lost 3 bases, leaving 6 bases of the junction unmatched. The CDR3 totals 14 residues. For the CDR3, the DNA is TGCAGTGCTAGGGCGGACAGGGAGACCTACGAGCAGTACTTC. Protein: CSARADRETYEQYF.

This clonotype was seen ten or more times. The rearrangement joins TRBV4-1 to TRBJ1-2; D is unclear. This CDR3 region has 15 residues. The germline CDR1 and CDR2 sequences are MGHRA and YSYEKL. Trimming removed 2 bases from V and 4 bases from J, with 14 bases in between. DNA for the CDR3: TGCGCCAGCAGCCAACAGACATATACGGGCTATGGCTACACCTTC. Translating it yields CASSQQTYTGYGYTF.

Ten or more counts support this clonotype. This rearrangement joins TRBV27 to TRBJ2-1; no definite D call. Germline V lookup: CDR1 MNHEY, CDR2 SMNVEV (reference sequence). This CDR3 contains 13 residues. V lost 2 bases and J lost 9, with 11 bases in between. CDR3 nucleotide sequence: TGTGCCAGCAGTTTAAGACGGGTCGGTGAGCAGTTCTTC. It translates to CASSLRRVGEQFF.

This clonotype was seen ten or more times. This chain joins TRBV11-2 and TRBJ1-1, with 10 bases aligning to TRBD1. This CDR3 has 13 residues. CDR1 and CDR2 (germline): SGHAT, FQNNGV. Losses at the gene ends were 5 bases for V and 9 bases for J; bases not matched to a gene: 6. The CDR3 protein is CASSLPGQGQAFF. The CDR3 region has the DNA TGTGCCAGCAGCCTTCCGGGACAGGGGCAAGCTTTCTTT.

This clonotype was observed many times. The V gene is TRBV27, the J gene TRBJ2-6; no reliable D call. The length of the CDR3 is 17 residues. The germline V gene encodes CDR1 MNHEY and CDR2 SMNVEV (reference sequence). With 0 bases removed from V and 0 bases from J, the gap between germline ends came to 9 bases. Here the CDR3 reads CASSLSGRSSGANVLTF. CDR3 coding DNA: TGTGCCAGCAGTTTATCTGGCCGAAGCTCTGGGGCCAACGTCCTGACTTTC.

The gene calls are TRBV6-2 or TRBV6-3 and TRBJ1-2; 7 bases agree with TRBD1. Losses at the gene ends were 2 bases for V and 3 bases for J; bases not matched to a gene: 9. The CDR3 contains 16 residues. CDR1 is MNHEY, CDR2 SVGEGT, per germline. Here the CDR3 reads CASSYTRQGLHYGYTF. The DNA of the CDR3 is TGTGCCAGCAGTTACACGCGACAGGGATTGCACTATGGCTACACCTTC.

The genes are TRBV20-1 and TRBJ2-1, with D possibly being TRBD2 (6 bases). V was pared by 4 bases and J by 6 bases, with 10 bases between. This CDR3 spans 12 amino acids. Germline CDR1 and CDR2: DFQATT and SNEGSKA (reference sequence). The CDR3 region is CSAILAGNEQFF. The CDR3 DNA reads as TGCAGTGCTATACTAGCCGGCAATGAGCAGTTCTTC.

This clonotype has a handful of counts. This chain links TRBV10-3 with TRBJ2-2; D is undetermined. Trimming left V 7 bases short and J 5 bases short, with 14 bases between. CDR3 length: 14 residues. In germline, CDR1 is ENHRY, CDR2 SYGVKD. CDR3 nucleotides: TGTGCCATCACGAGTGGTACGACGACCGGGGAGCTGTTTTTT. Translation: CAITSGTTTGELFF.

The genes are TRBV20-1 and TRBJ2-7; no clear D. V shed 0 bases and J shed 3 bases, with 15 bases lying between them. The CDR3 contains 15 residues. Germline V gene lookup returns CDR1 DFQATT and CDR2 SNEGSKA (reference sequence). The CDR3 is CSARDRLVPRYEQYF. The CDR3 bases are TGCAGTGCTAGAGATCGACTGGTTCCGCGCTACGAGCAGTACTTC.

This clonotype was recorded many times. The chain joins TRBV7-9 to TRBJ2-1, with TRBD2 matching 10 bases. The CDR3 totals 14 residues. Trimming at V came to 5 bases and at J to 4 bases, leaving 2 bases not matched to a gene. The germline V gene has CDR1 SEHNR and CDR2 FQNEAQ (reference sequence). The CDR3 nucleotides are TGTGCCAGCAGCGAAGCGGGGGGGTACAATGAGCAGTTCTTC. Translating gives CASSEAGGYNEQFF.

This clonotype has just a few counts. The chain couples TRBV3-1 to TRBJ2-2; 8 bases agree with TRBD2. Looked up from germline, CDR1 is LGHDT and CDR2 is YNNKEL (reference sequence). The V and J ends lost 7 bases and 4 bases, in that order; junction bases with no gene match: 5. The CDR3 runs 14 residues. The chain's CDR3 is CASNAGGGTGELFF. CDR3 nucleotides: TGTGCCAGCAACGCCGGGGGGGGCACCGGGGAGCTGTTTTTT.

This clonotype has at least ten counts. The V call is TRBV5-1, the J call TRBJ1-2; 10 nucleotides line up with TRBD1. Per germline, CDR1 SGHRS and CDR2 YFSETQ. The CDR3 consists of 13 residues. The V segment lost 4 bases and the J segment 13 bases; nucleotides outside the gene matches: 10. The CDR3 protein is CASSHGQGGAGTF. CDR3 sequence (DNA): TGCGCCAGCAGCCACGGACAGGGGGGGGCCGGCACCTTC.

The chain uses TRBV20-1 and TRBJ2-7, with 16 bases fitting TRBD2. Trimming cost V 5 bases and J 4 bases; bases outside gene matches: 5. Germline CDR1 DFQATT, CDR2 SNEGSKA (reference sequence). The CDR3 is made up of 15 amino acids. CDR3 bases: TGCAGTGCTGGGACTAGCGGGAGGGTAGGTTACGAGCAGTACTTC. Its protein product is CSAGTSGRVGYEQYF.